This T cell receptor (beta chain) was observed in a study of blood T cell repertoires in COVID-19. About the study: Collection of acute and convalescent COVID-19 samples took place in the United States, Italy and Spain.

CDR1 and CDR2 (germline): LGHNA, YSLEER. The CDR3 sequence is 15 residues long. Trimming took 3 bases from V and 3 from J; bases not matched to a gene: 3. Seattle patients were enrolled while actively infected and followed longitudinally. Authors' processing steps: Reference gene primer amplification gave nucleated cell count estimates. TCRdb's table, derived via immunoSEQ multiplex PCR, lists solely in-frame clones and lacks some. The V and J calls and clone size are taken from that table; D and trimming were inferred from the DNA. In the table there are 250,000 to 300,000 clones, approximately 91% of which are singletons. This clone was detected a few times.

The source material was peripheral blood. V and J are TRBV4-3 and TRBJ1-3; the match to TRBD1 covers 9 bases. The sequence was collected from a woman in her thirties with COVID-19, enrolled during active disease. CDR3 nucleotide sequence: TGCGCCAGCAGCCACTTGACAGGGGGTGGAAACACCATATATTTT. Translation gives CASSHLTGGGNTIYF.